This TCR beta chain is drawn from a study of cytomegalovirus exposure and HLA in healthy donors. Study-level points and caveats: Both high specificity and high sensitivity reportedly marked the classifier's diagnosis of cytomegalovirus status.

In the case of this clone: Its specificity is unknown.

The PCR made use of 60 Vbeta and 13 Jbeta primers. Profiled with immunoSEQ multiplex PCR; TCRdb holds only in-frame clones, not every one. The sample has 100,000 to 150,000 clones; about two thirds are singletons. The CDR3 length is 14 residues. V lost 2 bases and J lost 0, with 8 bases in between. Germline V gene sequence: CDR1 SGDLS, CDR2 YYNGEE. Participants comprised healthy donors of bone marrow. The chain joins TRBV9 to TRBJ1-1; weak D call: TRBD1 (6 bases). Input material: PBMCs. The clonotype originates from a man between 35 and 55 years old in good health and CMV-seropositive. DNA for the CDR3: TGTGCCAGCAGCGTCAGGGGTATGAACACTGAAGCTTTCTTT. Amino acid sequence: CASSVRGMNTEAFF.